This T cell receptor (beta chain) is drawn from a study of blood T cells in healthy people across ages (dated by TCRdb to the mid-2010s). For context, the study as a whole: In model experiments, template switching captured roughly one uniquely barcoded TCR beta cDNA molecule for every two T cells. The donors were split into four age groups: young (average 16 years), middle-aged (39), aged (approximately 60) and long-lived (approximately 89). Age-related changes in TCR beta repertoire diversity were measured in the study by deep sequencing normalized with unique cDNA molecular identifiers. Using the same blood draw, the study looked at two additional independent replicas of 1 million unique cDNA reads for two donors, one aged 18 to 30 and the other aged 80 or older.

Systemically healthy Caucasian individuals from Russia, around 39 in total and aged about 6 to 90 years, were included as donors. Ten milliliters of peripheral blood were drawn from each donor into EDTA-treated Vacutainer tubes. Ficoll-Paque density-gradient centrifugation was used to isolate PBMCs, with at least 7 million obtained per sample. Total RNA was extracted from PBMCs with Trizol reagent, with at least 6 micrograms obtained per sample. Naive CD45RAhigh/CD27high T cell percentages were measured by flow cytometry on a PBMC aliquot from every donor. Library generation was performed with 5' RACE. Sequencing relied on an Illumina HiSeq 2500. The second PCR ran for about 6 to 12 cycles and used a J-beta primer mix along with a sample-barcoded 5' primer. A unique molecular identifier was introduced onto each TCR beta cDNA molecule by a template-switch 5' adaptor carrying 12 random nucleotides. Each sample yielded at least 2.5 million CDR3-containing paired-end reads. First-strand cDNA was synthesized from all RNA with the Mint cDNA synthesis kit, primed by a TRBC-specific oligonucleotide. Following uracil-DNA glycosylase treatment, all cDNA underwent a first 18-cycle PCR with the universal primers M1SS and BC2_uni_R. In the paper's pipeline: For normalization, 1 million high-quality reads, each with a distinct molecular identifier, were randomly selected from each sample. Instead of being binned into consensus sequences, reads with shared molecular identifiers were discarded. MiTCR, run with a Q25 quality threshold and the strictest error-elimination algorithm, handled CDR3 identification, clonotype clustering and error correction. A nonparametric unseen species model with Euler transformation was used to estimate a lower bound on total TCR beta diversity. The raw public reads went through TCRdb reprocessing: fastp at Q25, MiXCR clone calling, in-frame beta chains kept. Rows are unified per CDR3 protein, each entry keeping the most common DNA and genes. In this record, the V and J calls reflect TCRdb's handling and not the investigators' own analysis. The table for this sample lists 800,000 to 1,300,000 distinct CDR3 sequences; around 27% of them were counted only once. The ten largest clonotypes hold around 0.75% of the sample.

The germline V gene specifies MGHRA as CDR1 and YSYEKL as CDR2. The CDR3, cysteine through phenylalanine, is 18 amino acids long. Kept here is only the CDR3 DNA, which spans 54 bases and is read in frame from base 1. General study outcomes and caveats: Bulk unsorted PBMC profiling prevented conclusive comparison of naive and antigen-experienced compartments. There was a strong correlation between observed TCR beta diversity and the percentage of naive T cells measured by flow cytometry. Estimates of total diversity based on one million sequenced T cells were considered lower bounds and underestimates. The long-lived group showed more naive CD4+ T cells, fewer expanded clones and increased TCR diversity than the aged group, suggesting age selection. Because the CMV infection status of the donors was unknown, age-related changes in expanded clonotypes may potentially have been confounded. Observed TCR beta diversity per million T cells fell roughly linearly with age, and a significant reduction was already apparent by age around 39.

As to this clonotype: The antigen it recognizes is unknown. There are no base qualities to consult, and no much larger clone falls within one base.

The same sample was also used in a study of T cells of mothers and their children. Per the second study: The donors were nine systemically healthy Caucasian individuals, made up of three mothers and their six children. cDNA synthesis consumed the entire amount of extracted RNA, loaded at around 1.5 ug RNA in each 15 ul reaction. In the second PCR, the M1S primer added sample barcodes and 2-4 random nucleotides. Over 9.5 million TCR beta CDR3 reads were obtained for each mother, and approximately 3 million reads were obtained for each child. Thymic selection similarly shapes TCR recombination output in related and unrelated pairs, with minor effect from inherited differences. Related mother-child pairs always showed normalized repertoire overlap that was slightly higher than in unrelated mother-child pairs, though the difference was never significant. With a sensitivity of approximately 96 clones per million clonotypes, no persistent microchimeric T cell clones were detected. To look for features that set related mother-child pairs apart from unrelated individuals, the researchers ran deep NGS to compare the TCR beta repertoires of mothers and children. Mothers averaged roughly 40 +/- 4 years of age and children averaged about 10 +/- 4 years. After adapter ligation with NEBNext reagents, the libraries were sequenced on Illumina HiSeq 2000 with 100+100 nt paired-end reads. To prevent cross-contamination, the mother and child libraries were prepared a month apart and were sequenced in separate runs. For each donor, somewhere between about 500,000 and 2,000,000 distinct TCR beta clonotypes were identified. Naive TCR beta clonotypes were estimated from low-frequency clonotypes matched to each donor's FACS-determined naive share, without sorting.

The receptor was derived from a girl aged 2 to 9 in good health. Sequencing was performed on blood. The V and J segments used are TRBV4-1 and TRBJ2-5; 7 central bases correspond to TRBD1. The J call is in doubt because the DNA end fits TRBJ2-1 better. The CDR3 loop reads CASSQDSRGQTFYNEQFF. Here is the DNA: TGCGCCAGCAGCCAAGATAGTCGGGGACAGACATTCTACAATGAGCAGTTCTTC.